This T cell receptor beta chain was recovered during a study of brain T cells in children with intractable seizures. This clone showed up just once. Its antigen is unknown. Findings of the study overall: Pre- and post-surgery blood differed in depth, so pre-surgery absences may be undersampling. HCMV serostatus was not known, and viral specificity came from CDR3 similarity only.

Sequencing was limited to surgery cases with top T cell transcript signatures in brain tissue. Patients received at least one anti-epileptic drug before surgery. Libraries were prepared by immunoSEQ multiplex PCR; TCRdb keeps only in-frame clonotypes and omits some of them. The sample records 55,000 to 80,000 clones, approximately 94% being singletons. The clonotype originates from a boy under two years old with focal cortical dysplasia and intractable seizures. The sequencing used peripheral blood, collected at surgery.

CDR3 in amino acids: CASSQGASSHYTIYF. The CDR3 region has the DNA TGTGCCAGTAGCCAGGGGGCTTCATCCCATTACACCATATATTTT. The chain recombines TRBV19 with TRBJ1-3, with 8 bases identical to TRBD1. Germline CDR1 reads LNHDA; CDR2 reads SQIVND (reference sequence). The CDR3 is made up of 15 amino acids. V lost 6 bases, J lost 8 bases, and 12 bases stayed unmatched.